This TCR beta chain was captured by sequencing in a study of CD4 T cells in relation to SARS-CoV-2 and coronaviruses (dated by TCRdb to about 2021). Broadly, across the study: In the ViraFEST assay, PBMCs were cultured with antigen for 10 days, after which TCR beta CDR3s were sequenced to identify antigen-specific clonal expansions. The negative reference condition was either a culture with an HIV-1 Nef peptide pool or a culture with no peptide. HLA restriction was mapped for shared crossreactive spike epitopes using patient-derived lymphoblastoid cell lines. The study assessed, at the TCR clonotype level, memory CD4+ T cell crossreactivity between SARS-CoV-2 and common cold coronavirus spike proteins. The Adaptive Biotechnologies TCR-sequencing kit was used for samples from a few pre-COVID donors and for the naive versus memory experiments, whereas the other data were Illumina-based. A different, Illumina-based TCR-beta assay was used to sequence expansion assays from other donors in the study. What the research found in general, with its limitations: Memory CD4+ clonotypes crossrecognizing SARS-CoV-2 and at least one common cold coronavirus spike were found in 50% to 80% of donors. No donor contributed both pre-pandemic and post-infection samples, which limited tracing the source of pre-existing responses. Crossreactivity analysis was centred on spike protein, so crossreactivity against other viral proteins was not assessed. Crossreactive clones showed significantly weaker SARS-CoV-2-driven expansion than monoreactive clones, consistent with antigenic imprinting. Small numbers of patients and of tested TCRs were a limitation of the study.

CDR1 and CDR2 were assigned from the germline V gene as MGHRA and YSYEKL. The CDR3 has 14 amino acids, counting the end cysteine and phenylalanine. Just CDR3 DNA is preserved here, 42 bases in frame from base 1. The junction shows trimming of 0 bases on V and 3 bases on J, plus 8 bases between the germline ends. The method was the immunoSEQ multiplex PCR assay. Per the source publication's procedure: During preprocessing, nonproductive sequences were removed, along with CDR3s that did not begin with C, did not end with F or W, or were shorter than 7 amino acids. The MANAFEST web app identified antigen-specific clonotypes based on expansion compared with the reference and other culture wells. To be counted as positive, a clone had to show significant expansion compared with the reference culture, at an FDR below 0.05, in 2 of 3 replicate wells. A further requirement for positive clones was significant expansion compared with all other tandem wells, along with an odds ratio above 5. CDR3 homology was quantified as pairwise Levenshtein distance, calculated with the stringdist R package after three terminal residues were trimmed from each end. TCRdb's version of the immuneACCESS table is confined to in-frame rearrangements and falls short of the full clone set. An unresolved V gene accounts for under half of the shortfall where checked; the remainder is of unknown origin. Clonal size and the V and J genes are those of that table, whereas D and trimming came from the DNA. Counted in this sample were some 16,000 clones; about four fifths of them appeared once. The ten largest clones capture over 25% of the sample.

With respect to this clone: The antigen this receptor binds is unknown. No base-level quality is on record; no much larger clone is a single base apart.

CD4+ T cells from unexposed donors were collected before the COVID-19 pandemic (2011-2018). Following 10 days of culture, the EasySep CD4+ T cell isolation kit was used to isolate CD4+ T cells. Unexposed donor CD4+ T cells were tested for reactivity to SARS-CoV-2 S and N and four common cold coronavirus spike pools, as cell number allowed. Each well received about 2 million PBMCs, cultured in IMDM supplemented with roughly 5.1% human AB serum and roughly 10 IU/ml IL-2. Half of the culture medium was replaced with fresh IL-2-containing medium on days 3 and 7. Triplicate replicate wells were generally used for each peptide culture condition. The leukapheresis product used for the unexposed donors was purchased from a commercial source. PBMCs were isolated from leukapheresis product or whole blood by Ficoll-Paque PLUS gradient centrifugation. PBMCs were either cryopreserved at -140°C or used fresh in the expansion assay. The QIAamp Micro DNA Kit was used to extract genomic DNA from the CD4+ T cells.

Here the chain combines TRBV4-1 and TRBJ1-1; a tentative D call is TRBD1 (5 bases match). The sequencing input was CD4+ T cells from PBMCs, cultured in vitro. The TCR was taken from a human donor in good health. The DNA sequence reads TGCGCCAGCAGCCAAGATTTACAGGACACTGAAGCTTTCTTT. The resulting protein is CASSQDLQDTEAFF.